This entry concerns a single TCR beta chain. The data belong to a study of blood T cell repertoires in COVID-19. The CDR3 is made up of 20 amino acids. V shed 5 bases and J 7 bases; nucleotides not matched to a gene: 23. Germline V gene data show CDR1 as LGHDT and CDR2 as YNNKEL (reference sequence). Clones were read by immunoSEQ multiplex PCR, and TCRdb kept only the in-frame ones, dropping some. The repertoire holds about 74,000 clones, with more than 75% as singletons. The specimen was peripheral blood. The gene calls are TRBV3-1 (or the pseudogene TRBV3-2) and TRBJ1-4; 9 nucleotides align to TRBD1. The clonotype originates from a human donor in a cohort sampled during active COVID-19. In DNA form, the CDR3 reads TGTGCCAGCAGCTTCGAAAGTCCGGGACAGGGATTGAATTGGGGTGAAAAACTGTTTTTT. It is translated as CASSFESPGQGLNWGEKLFF.